The following is a T cell receptor beta chain sequence with its context. The antigen is not known. The source of the sample is a study of neoadjuvant nivolumab and ipilimumab in lung cancer. Broader study findings: Pathologic regression was not significantly tied to TCR clonality.

After removal of 5 bases from V and 6 bases from J, the junction contained 7 bases not matched to a gene. The CDR3 spans 14 residues. CDR1 is SGHTA and CDR2 is FQGTGA in the germline V gene. Here immunoSEQ multiplex PCR was the method, and the copy in TCRdb shows in-frame clones only, minus some. Of about 38,000 clones in the sample, 89% are singletons; the top ten hold 3% to 4%. The chain is built from TRBV7-3 and TRBJ2-3; TRBD2 agrees at 8 bases. This TCR derives from an adult with non-small cell lung cancer. The source was peripheral blood, collected before neoadjuvant nivolumab, alone or with ipilimumab. The CDR3 sequence: CASSDSGIVDTQYF. The CDR3, as DNA: TGTGCCAGCAGCGATAGCGGGATCGTGGATACGCAGTATTTT.